This T cell receptor beta chain emerged from a study of identical twins. Study-wide results and caveats: The authors drew conclusions from cross-sectional statistical analysis rather than following the same donors.

TCRdb reprocessed the 5' RACE reads via MiXCR and lists one record per CDR3 protein. Of roughly 500,000 distinct CDR3 sequences in the sample, about 20% were seen once. Only a few counts were recorded for this clonotype. Its antigen is still unknown. With 4 bases removed from V and 5 bases from J, the gap between germline ends came to 12 bases. In germline, CDR1 is SEHNR, CDR2 FQNEAQ (reference sequence). CDR3 length equals 14 residues. The data also belong to a second study, concerning T cells expressing NK-cell markers. That source notes: Restriction of sorting to alpha-beta TCR T cells was accomplished in several experiments using an anti-gamma-delta TCR antibody.

Sequenced material: CD4+ T cells sorted from blood. This TCR derives from a woman between 18 and 29 years old in good health. This rearrangement joins TRBV7-9 to TRBJ2-4; a possible D gene is TRBD1 (6 bases). The CDR3 sequence: CASSSQGAQNIQYF. The CDR3 coding sequence is TGTGCCAGCAGCTCACAGGGTGCCCAAAACATTCAGTACTTC. Looking up the rest from reference TRBV7-9 and TRBJ2-4 gives the full variable domain: DTGVSQNPRHKITKRGQNVTFRCDPISEHNRLYWYRQTLGQGPEFLTYFQNEAQLEKSRLLSDRFSAERPKGSFSTLEIQRTEQGDSAMYLCASSSQGAQNIQYFGAGTRLSVL.